The clone carrying this T cell receptor beta chain was detected a few times. Its target is not known. V was pared by 2 bases and J by 5 bases, with 14 bases between. The CDR3 length is 15 residues. Germline assignment: CDR1 SGHVS and CDR2 FNYEAQ. This entry is derived from a study of T cell repertoires in cytomegalovirus infection. Study information: Both CMV infection and a matching HLA type were indicated by public TCR beta signatures.

Each CDR3 protein gets one entry after TCRdb re-called the reads with MiXCR. The profile shows about 900,000 distinct CDR3 sequences, around 31% of them singletons. Findings and limits, study-wide: There were carriers of CMV plus the relevant HLA, and cumulative public TCR beta family frequency identified them. HLA-C-restricted, CMV-specific TCR beta clonotypes were dominant ex vivo.

The chain recombines TRBV7-6 with TRBJ2-3; D may be TRBD2 (6 bases). The clonotype originates from a human donor in good health (CMV status not recorded). Some clones in this sample may be carry-over from other donors' samples. Material: cultured CD8+ T cells from PBMCs, obtained from culture after CMV antigen stimulation. The CDR3 DNA reads TGTGCCAGCAGCTTATTGGCACTGCGGGGAGATACGCAGTATTTT. Translating gives CASSLLALRGDTQYF.